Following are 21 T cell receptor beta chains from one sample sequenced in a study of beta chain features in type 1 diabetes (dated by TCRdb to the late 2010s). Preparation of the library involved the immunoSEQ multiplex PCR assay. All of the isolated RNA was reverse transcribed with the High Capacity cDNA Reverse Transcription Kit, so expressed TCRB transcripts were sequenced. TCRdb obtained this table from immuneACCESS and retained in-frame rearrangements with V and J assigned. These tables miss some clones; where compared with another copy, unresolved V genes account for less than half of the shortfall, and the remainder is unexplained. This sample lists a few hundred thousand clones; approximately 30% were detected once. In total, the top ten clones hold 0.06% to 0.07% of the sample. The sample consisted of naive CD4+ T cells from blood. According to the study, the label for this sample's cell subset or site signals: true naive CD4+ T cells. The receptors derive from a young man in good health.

CDR3 protein: CASSLALRSVSTDTQYF. Written as DNA, the CDR3 is TGTGCCAGCAGCTTAGCGTTGCGGTCCGTAAGCACAGATACGCAGTATTTT. This chain joins TRBV7-9 and TRBJ2-3, with no clear D. The germline gives CDR1 SEHNR, CDR2 FQNEAQ (reference sequence). Trimming left V 0 bases short and J 0 bases short, with 13 bases between. The CDR3 extends over 17 amino acids.

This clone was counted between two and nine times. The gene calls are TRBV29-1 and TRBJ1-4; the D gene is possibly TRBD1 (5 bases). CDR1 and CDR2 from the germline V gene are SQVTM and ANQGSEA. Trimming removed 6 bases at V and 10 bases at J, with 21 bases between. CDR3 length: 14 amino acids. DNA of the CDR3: TGCAGCGTCCTAACCACAGGATTTGGTGGAAAACTGTTTTTT. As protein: CSVLTTGFGGKLFF.

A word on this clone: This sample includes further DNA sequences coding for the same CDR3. The CDR3: CASSLALNTEAFF. For the CDR3, the DNA is TGTGCCAGCAGCTTAGCCCTAAACACTGAAGCTTTCTTT. This chain links TRBV7-8 with TRBJ1-1; D gene unclear. The CDR3 has 13 amino acids. Trimming took off 0 bases at V and 2 bases at J, with 4 bases between the two ends. Germline V lookup: CDR1 SGHVS, CDR2 FQNEAQ.

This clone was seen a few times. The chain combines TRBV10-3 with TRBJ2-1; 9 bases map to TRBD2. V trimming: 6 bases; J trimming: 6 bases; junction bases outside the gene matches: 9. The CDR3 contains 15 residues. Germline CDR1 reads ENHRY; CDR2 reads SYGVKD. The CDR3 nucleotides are TGTGCCATCAGAACCGGGACTAGCAGTAGCAATGAGCAGTTCTTC. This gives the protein CAIRTGTSSSNEQFF.

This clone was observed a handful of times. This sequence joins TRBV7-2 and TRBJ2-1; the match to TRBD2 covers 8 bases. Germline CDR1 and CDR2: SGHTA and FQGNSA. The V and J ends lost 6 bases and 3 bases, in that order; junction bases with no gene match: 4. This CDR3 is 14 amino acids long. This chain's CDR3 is CASRLGLVYNEQFF. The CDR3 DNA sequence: TGTGCCAGCAGGTTGGGACTAGTCTACAATGAGCAGTTCTTC.

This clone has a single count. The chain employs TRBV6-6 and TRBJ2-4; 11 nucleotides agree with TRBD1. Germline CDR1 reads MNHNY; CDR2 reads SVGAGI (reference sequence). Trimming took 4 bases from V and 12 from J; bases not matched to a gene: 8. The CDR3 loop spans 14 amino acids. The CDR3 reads CASSSPGQGVPQYF. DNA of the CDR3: TGTGCCAGCAGTTCCCCGGGACAGGGGGTACCTCAGTACTTC.

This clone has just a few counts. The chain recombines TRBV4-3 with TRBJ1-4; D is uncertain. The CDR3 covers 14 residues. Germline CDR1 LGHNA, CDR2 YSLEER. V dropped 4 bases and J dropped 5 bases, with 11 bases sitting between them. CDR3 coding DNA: TGCGCCAGCAGCCTAGAGGCCGTAAATGAAAAACTGTTTTTT. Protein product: CASSLEAVNEKLFF.

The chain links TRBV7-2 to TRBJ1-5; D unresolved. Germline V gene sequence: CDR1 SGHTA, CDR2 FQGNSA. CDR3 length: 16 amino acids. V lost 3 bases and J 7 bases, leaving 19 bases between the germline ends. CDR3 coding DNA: TGTGCCAGCAGCTTCACTGGGCAAGGGTGGGGACAGCCCCAGCATTTT. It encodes CASSFTGQGWGQPQHF.

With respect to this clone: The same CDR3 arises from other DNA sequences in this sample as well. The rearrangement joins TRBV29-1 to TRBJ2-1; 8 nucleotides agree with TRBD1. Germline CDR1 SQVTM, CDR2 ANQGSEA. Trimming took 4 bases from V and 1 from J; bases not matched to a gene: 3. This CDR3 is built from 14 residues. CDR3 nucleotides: TGCAGCGTTGGACAGGGGCGGTCCTACAATGAGCAGTTCTTC. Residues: CSVGQGRSYNEQFF.

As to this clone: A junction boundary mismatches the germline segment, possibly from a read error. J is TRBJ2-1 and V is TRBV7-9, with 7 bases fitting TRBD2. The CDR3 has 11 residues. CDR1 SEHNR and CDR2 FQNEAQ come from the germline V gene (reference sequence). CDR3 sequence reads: CAPVGPSGLLF. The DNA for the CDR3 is TGTGCCCCCGTGGGCCCTAGCGGTCTGCTCTTC. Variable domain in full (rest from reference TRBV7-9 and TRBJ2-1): DTGVSQNPRHKITKRGQNVTFRCDPISEHNRLYWYRQTLGQGPEFLTYFQNEAQLEKSRLLSDRFSAERPKGSFSTLEIQRTEQGDSAMYLCAPVGPSGLLFGPGTRLTVL.

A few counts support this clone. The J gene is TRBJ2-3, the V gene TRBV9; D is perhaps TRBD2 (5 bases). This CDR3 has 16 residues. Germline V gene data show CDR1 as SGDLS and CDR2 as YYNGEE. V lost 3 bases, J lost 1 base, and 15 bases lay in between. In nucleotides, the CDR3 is TGTGCCAGCAGCGCTTACCCCGGAGGTGGCACAGATACGCAGTATTTT. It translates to CASSAYPGGGTDTQYF. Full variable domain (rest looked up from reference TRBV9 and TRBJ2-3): DSGVTQTPKHLITATGQRVTLRCSPRSGDLSVYWYQQSLDQGLQFLIQYYNGEERAKGNILERFSAQQFPDLHSELNLSSLELGDSALYFCASSAYPGGGTDTQYFGPGTRLTVL.

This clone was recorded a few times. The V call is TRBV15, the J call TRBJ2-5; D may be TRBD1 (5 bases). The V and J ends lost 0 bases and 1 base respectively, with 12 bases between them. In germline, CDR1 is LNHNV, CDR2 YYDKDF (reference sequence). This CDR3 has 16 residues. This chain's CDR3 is CATSRDYGRAQETQYF. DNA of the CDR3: TGTGCCACCAGCAGAGATTATGGCAGGGCCCAAGAGACCCAGTACTTC.

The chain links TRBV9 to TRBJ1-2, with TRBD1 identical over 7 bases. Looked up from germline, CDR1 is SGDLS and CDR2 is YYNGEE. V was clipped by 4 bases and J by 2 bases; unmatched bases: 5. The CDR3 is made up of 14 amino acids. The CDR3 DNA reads TGTGCCAGCAGCCCCCGGGACAGAAACTATGGCTACACCTTC. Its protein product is CASSPRDRNYGYTF.

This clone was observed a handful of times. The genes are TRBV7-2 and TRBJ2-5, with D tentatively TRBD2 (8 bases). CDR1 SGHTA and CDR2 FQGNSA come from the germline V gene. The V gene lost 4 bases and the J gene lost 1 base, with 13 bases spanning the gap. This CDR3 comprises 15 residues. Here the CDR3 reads CASSYSGTAQETQYF. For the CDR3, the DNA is TGTGCCAGCAGCTATAGCGGGACAGCCCAAGAGACCCAGTACTTC.

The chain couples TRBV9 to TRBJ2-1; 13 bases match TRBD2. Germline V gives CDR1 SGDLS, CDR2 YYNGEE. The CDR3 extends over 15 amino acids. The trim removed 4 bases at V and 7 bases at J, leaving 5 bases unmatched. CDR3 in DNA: TGTGCCAGCAGCATGACTAGCGGGAGGTGGAATGAGCAGTTCTTC. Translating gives CASSMTSGRWNEQFF.

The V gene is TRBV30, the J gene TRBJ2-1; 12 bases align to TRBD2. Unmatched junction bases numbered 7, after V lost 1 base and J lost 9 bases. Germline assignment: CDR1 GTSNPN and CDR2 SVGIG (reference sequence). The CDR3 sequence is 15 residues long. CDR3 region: CAWSASLAGGTEQFF. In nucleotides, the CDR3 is TGTGCCTGGAGTGCGTCGCTAGCGGGAGGGACTGAGCAGTTCTTC.

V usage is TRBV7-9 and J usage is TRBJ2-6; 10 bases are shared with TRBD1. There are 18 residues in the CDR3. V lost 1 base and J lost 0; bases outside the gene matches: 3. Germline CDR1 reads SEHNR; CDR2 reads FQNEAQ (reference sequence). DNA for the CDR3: TGTGCCAGCAGCTTAGAGGGACAGGGGTACTCTGGGGCCAACGTCCTGACTTTC. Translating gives CASSLEGQGYSGANVLTF.

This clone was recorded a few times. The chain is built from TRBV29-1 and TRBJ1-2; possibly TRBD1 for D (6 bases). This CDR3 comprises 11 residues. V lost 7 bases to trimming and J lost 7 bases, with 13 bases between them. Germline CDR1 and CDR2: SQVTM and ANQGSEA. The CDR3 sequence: CSDYRGPGYTF. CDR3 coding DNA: TGCAGCGACTACCGGGGGCCTGGCTACACCTTC.

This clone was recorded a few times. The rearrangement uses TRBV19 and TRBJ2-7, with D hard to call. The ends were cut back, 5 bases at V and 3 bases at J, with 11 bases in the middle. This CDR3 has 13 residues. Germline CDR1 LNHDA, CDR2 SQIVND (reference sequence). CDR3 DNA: TGTGCCAGTAGTCCTATTGCAGGCTACGAGCAGTACTTC. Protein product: CASSPIAGYEQYF.

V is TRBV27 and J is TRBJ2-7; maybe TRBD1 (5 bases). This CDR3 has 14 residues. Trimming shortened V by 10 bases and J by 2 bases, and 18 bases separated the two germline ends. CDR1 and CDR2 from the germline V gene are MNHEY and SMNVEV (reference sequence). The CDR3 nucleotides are TGTGCCACTTCTTCCCAGGGTGTGACCTACGAGCAGTACTTC. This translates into CATSSQGVTYEQYF.

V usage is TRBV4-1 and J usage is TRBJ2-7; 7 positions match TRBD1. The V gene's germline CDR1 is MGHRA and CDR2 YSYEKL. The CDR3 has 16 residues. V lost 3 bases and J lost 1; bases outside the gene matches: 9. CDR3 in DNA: TGCGCCAGCAGCCATGTTACAGGGGTCCTATCCTACGAGCAGTACTTC. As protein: CASSHVTGVLSYEQYF.